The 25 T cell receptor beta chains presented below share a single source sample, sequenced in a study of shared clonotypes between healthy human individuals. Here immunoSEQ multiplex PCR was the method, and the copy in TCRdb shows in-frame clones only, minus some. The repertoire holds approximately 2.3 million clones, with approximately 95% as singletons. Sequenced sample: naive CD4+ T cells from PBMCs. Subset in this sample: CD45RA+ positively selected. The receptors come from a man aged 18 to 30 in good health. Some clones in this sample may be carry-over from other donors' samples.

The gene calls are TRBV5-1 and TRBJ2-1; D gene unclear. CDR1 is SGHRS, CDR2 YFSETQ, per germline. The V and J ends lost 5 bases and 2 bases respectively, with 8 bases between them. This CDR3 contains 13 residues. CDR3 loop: CASSQTTYNEQFF. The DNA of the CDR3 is TGCGCCAGCAGTCAAACTACCTACAATGAGCAGTTCTTC.

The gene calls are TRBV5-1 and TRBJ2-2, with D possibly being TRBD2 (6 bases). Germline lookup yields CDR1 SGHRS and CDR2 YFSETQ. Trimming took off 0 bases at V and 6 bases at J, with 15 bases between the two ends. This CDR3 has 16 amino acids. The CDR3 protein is CASSLESRRDAGELFF. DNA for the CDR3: TGCGCCAGCAGCTTGGAATCCAGGAGGGACGCCGGGGAGCTGTTTTTT.

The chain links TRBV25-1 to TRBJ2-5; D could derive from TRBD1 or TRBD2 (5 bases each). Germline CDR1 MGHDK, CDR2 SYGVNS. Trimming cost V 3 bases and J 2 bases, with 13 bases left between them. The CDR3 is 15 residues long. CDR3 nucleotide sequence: TGTGCCAGCAGTGAGACGACCGGGGCACAAGAGACCCAGTACTTC. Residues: CASSETTGAQETQYF.

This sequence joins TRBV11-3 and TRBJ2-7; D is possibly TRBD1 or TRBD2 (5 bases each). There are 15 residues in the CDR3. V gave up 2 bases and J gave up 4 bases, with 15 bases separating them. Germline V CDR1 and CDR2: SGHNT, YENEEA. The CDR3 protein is CASSLKPGRLYEQYF. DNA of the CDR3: TGTGCCAGCAGCTTAAAACCGGGACGGCTTTACGAGCAGTACTTC.

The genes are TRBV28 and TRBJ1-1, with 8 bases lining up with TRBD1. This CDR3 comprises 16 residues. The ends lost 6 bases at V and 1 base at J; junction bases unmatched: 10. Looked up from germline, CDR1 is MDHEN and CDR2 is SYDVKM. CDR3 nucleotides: TGTGCCAGCAGGTTCCGGGACAGGATGTCGAACACTGAAGCTTTCTTT. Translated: CASRFRDRMSNTEAFF.

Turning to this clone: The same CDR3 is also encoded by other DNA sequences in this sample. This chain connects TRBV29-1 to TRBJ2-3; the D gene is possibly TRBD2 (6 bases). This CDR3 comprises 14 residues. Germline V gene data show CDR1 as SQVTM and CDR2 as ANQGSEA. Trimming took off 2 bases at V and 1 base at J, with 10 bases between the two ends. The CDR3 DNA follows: TGCAGCGTTGAACGGGGGATTGGCACAGATACGCAGTATTTT. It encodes CSVERGIGTDTQYF.

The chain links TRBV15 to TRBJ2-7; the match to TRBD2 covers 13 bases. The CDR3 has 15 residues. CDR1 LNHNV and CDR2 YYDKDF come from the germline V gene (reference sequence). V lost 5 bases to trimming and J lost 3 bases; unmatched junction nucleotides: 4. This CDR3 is CATSVRLAGGYEQYF. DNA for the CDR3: TGTGCCACCAGCGTCCGACTAGCGGGAGGCTACGAGCAGTACTTC.

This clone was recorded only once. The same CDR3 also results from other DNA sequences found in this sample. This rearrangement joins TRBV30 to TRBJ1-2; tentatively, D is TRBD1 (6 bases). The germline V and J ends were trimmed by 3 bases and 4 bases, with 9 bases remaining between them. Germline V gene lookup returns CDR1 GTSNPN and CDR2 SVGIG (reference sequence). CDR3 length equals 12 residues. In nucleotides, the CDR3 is TGTGCCTGGAGCGCAGGGGCCTATGGCTACACCTTC. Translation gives CAWSAGAYGYTF.

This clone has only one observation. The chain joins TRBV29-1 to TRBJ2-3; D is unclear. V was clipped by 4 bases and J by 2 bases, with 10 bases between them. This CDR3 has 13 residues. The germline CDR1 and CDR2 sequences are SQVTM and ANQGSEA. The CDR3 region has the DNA TGCAGCGTTGTGATAGGACCCACAGATACGCAGTATTTT. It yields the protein CSVVIGPTDTQYF.

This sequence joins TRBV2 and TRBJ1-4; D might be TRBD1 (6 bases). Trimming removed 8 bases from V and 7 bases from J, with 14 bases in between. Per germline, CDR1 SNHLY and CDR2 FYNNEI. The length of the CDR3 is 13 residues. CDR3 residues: CASRRTDFEKLFF. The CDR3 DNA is TGTGCCAGCCGTAGGACAGACTTTGAAAAACTGTTTTTT.

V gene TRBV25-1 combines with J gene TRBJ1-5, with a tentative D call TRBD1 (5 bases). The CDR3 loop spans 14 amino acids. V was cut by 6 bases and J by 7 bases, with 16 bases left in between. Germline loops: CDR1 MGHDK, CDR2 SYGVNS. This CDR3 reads CASSEPGLEQPQHF. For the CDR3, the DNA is TGTGCCAGCAGCGAACCAGGGTTGGAGCAGCCCCAGCATTTT.

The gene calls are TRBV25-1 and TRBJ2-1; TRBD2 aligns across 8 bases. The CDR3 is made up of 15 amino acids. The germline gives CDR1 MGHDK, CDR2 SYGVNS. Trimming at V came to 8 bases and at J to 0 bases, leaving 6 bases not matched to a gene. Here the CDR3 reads CASRTSGSSYNEQFF. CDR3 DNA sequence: TGTGCCAGCCGTACTAGCGGAAGCTCCTACAATGAGCAGTTCTTC.

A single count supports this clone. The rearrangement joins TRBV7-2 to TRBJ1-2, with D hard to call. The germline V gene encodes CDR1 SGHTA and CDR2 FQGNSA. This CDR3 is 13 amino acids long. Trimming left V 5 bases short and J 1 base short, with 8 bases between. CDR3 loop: CASSPDVNYGYTF. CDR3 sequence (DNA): TGTGCCAGCAGCCCGGACGTTAACTATGGCTACACCTTC.

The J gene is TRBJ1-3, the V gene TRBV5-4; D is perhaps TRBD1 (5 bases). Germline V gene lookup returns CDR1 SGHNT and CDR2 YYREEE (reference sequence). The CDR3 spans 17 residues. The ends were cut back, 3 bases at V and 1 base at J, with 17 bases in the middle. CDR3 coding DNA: TGTGCCAGCAGCTCTGACGGGGACGGCTTGTCTGGAAACACCATATATTTT. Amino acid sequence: CASSSDGDGLSGNTIYF.

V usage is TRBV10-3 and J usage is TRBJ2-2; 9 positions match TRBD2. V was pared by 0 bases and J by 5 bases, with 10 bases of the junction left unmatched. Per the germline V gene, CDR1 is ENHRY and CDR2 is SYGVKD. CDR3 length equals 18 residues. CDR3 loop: CAISESGTSGLLTGELFF. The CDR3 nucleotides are TGTGCCATCAGTGAGTCAGGCACTAGCGGGCTTCTTACCGGGGAGCTGTTTTTT.

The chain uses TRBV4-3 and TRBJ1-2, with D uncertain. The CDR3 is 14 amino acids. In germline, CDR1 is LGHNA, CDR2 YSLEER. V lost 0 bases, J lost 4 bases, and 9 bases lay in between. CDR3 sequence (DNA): TGCGCCAGCAGCCAAGAAGCCGCATTCTATGGCTACACCTTC. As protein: CASSQEAAFYGYTF.

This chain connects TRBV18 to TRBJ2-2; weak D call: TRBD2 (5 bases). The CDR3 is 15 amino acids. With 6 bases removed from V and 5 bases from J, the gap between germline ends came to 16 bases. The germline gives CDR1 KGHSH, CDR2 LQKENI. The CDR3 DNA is TGTGCCAGCTCTCCCGACATGGAGGTGACCGGGGAGCTGTTTTTT. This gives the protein CASSPDMEVTGELFF.

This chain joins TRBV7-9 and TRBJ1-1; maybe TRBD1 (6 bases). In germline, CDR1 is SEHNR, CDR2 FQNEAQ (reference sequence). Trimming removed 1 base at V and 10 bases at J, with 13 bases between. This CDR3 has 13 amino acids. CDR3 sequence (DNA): TGTGCCAGCAGCTTAGAGGGGGGTGCGGGAGCTTTCTTT. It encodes CASSLEGGAGAFF.

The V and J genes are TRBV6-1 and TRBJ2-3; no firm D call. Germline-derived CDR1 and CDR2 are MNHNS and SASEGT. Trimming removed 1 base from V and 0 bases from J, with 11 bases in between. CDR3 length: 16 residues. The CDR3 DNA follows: TGTGCCAGCAGTGAAGGGTTTCGGTCTAGCACAGATACGCAGTATTTT. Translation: CASSEGFRSSTDTQYF.

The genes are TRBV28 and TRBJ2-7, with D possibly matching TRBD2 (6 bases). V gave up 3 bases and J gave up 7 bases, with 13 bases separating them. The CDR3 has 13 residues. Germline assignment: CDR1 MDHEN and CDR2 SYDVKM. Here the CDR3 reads CASSFGTPGEQYF. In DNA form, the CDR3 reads TGTGCCAGCAGTTTCGGGACTCCGGGAGAGCAGTACTTC.

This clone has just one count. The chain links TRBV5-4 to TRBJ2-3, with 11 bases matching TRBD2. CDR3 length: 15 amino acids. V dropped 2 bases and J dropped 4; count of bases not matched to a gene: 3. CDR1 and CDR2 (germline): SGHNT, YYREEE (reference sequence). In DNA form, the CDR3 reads TGTGCCAGCAGCTTCGGGACTAGCGGCTCAGATACGCAGTATTTT. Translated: CASSFGTSGSDTQYF.

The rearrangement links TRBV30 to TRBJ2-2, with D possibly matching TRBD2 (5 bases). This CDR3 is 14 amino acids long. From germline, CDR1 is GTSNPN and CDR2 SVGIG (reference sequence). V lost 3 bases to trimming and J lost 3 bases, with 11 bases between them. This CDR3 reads CAWSPGGHTGELFF. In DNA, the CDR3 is TGTGCCTGGAGCCCTGGAGGCCACACCGGGGAGCTGTTTTTT.

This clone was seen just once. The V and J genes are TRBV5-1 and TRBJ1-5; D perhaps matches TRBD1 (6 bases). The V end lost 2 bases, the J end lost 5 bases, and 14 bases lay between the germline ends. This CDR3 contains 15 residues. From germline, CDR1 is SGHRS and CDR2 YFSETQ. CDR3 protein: CASSFSPDSHQPQHF. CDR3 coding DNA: TGCGCCAGCAGCTTTTCTCCGGACAGCCATCAGCCCCAGCATTTT.

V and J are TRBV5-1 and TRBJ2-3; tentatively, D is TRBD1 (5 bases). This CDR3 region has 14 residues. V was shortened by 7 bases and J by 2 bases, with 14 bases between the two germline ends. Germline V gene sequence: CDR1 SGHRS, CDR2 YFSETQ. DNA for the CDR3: TGCGCCAGCCGTCTGTACAGGTCCACAGATACGCAGTATTTT. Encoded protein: CASRLYRSTDTQYF.

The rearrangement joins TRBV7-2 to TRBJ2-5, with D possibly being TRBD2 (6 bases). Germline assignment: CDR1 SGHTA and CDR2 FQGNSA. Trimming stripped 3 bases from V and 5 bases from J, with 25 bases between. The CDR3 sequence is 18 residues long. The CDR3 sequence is CASSLAIRLIGGKETQYF. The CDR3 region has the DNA TGTGCCAGCAGCTTGGCGATAAGGCTGATTGGGGGGAAGGAGACCCAGTACTTC.